This passage covers 25 T cell receptor beta chains from one sample sequenced in a study of CD8+CD57+ T cells in acquired aplastic anemia. The use of genomic DNA as template underpinned the TCR beta VDJ and CDR3 profiling. Using its own MiXCR run on the reads, TCRdb lists one record per CDR3 protein. This sample carries 150,000 or so distinct CDR3 sequences, 40% to 60% of them seen once, and the ten largest clones take about 30%. Patients chosen for sequencing had shown CD8+CD57+ cell expansion by flow cytometry. Sequenced input: sorted CD4+, CD8+, or CD8+CD57+ T cells (not recorded which) from PBMCs. These receptors all stem from a human donor with aplastic anemia.

The chain joins TRBV7-2 to TRBJ2-7; TRBD1 matches at 8 bases. The ends lost 5 bases at V and 6 bases at J; junction bases unmatched: 3. The CDR3 spans 12 residues. Germline CDR1 SGHTA, CDR2 FQGNSA. CDR3 region: CASSPTGGEQYF. In nucleotides, the CDR3 is TGTGCCAGCAGCCCTACAGGGGGCGAGCAGTACTTC.

This CDR3 reads CASSGNRGYEQYF. DNA for the CDR3: TGCGCCAGCAGTGGTAACAGGGGCTACGAGCAGTACTTC. This chain links TRBV10-2 with TRBJ2-7; TRBD1 matches 7 bases. Germline V gene lookup returns CDR1 WSHSY and CDR2 SAAADI. The CDR3 length is 13 residues. The trim removed 4 bases at V and 3 bases at J, leaving 3 bases unmatched.

About this clonotype itself: Relative to the germline gene, one junction end is altered; a read error may explain this. The chain employs TRBV6-2 or TRBV6-3 and TRBJ1-3, with D maybe TRBD1 (6 bases). CDR1 and CDR2 from the germline V gene are MNHEY and SVGEGT. This CDR3 is built from 19 residues. CDR3 sequence (DNA): TGTGCCAGCAGTTACTCAACGGTCCCCGGGACAACCTCTGGAAACACCGTATATTTT. As protein: CASSYSTVPGTTSGNTVYF.

The gene calls are TRBV29-1 and TRBJ1-1, with D uncertain. The germline V gene has CDR1 SQVTM and CDR2 ANQGSEA. Trimming took off 3 bases at V and 4 bases at J, with 15 bases between the two ends. The CDR3 spans 14 residues. The CDR3 protein is CSVDSGPSPTEAFF. Here the CDR3 DNA reads TGCAGCGTTGATAGTGGCCCCTCGCCCACTGAAGCTTTCTTT.

This clonotype was counted at least ten times. The chain links TRBV12-3 or TRBV12-4 to TRBJ1-6, with a possible D match to TRBD1 (5 bases). The V and J ends lost 5 bases and 6 bases respectively, with 8 bases between them. The CDR3 consists of 13 residues. Here the CDR3 DNA reads TGTGCCAGCAGTGGGGGAATTAATTCACCCCTCCACTTT. Amino acid sequence: CASSGGINSPLHF.

This clonotype appeared once. This sequence joins TRBV10-3 and TRBJ2-7, with D possibly TRBD2 on 5 matching bases. The germline V and J ends were trimmed by 0 bases and 0 bases, with 9 bases remaining between them. The CDR3 runs 15 residues. Germline CDR1 reads ENHRY; CDR2 reads SYGVKD. The CDR3 loop is CAISESDSSSYEQYF. CDR3 DNA: TGTGCCATCAGTGAGTCGGACTCGAGCTCCTACGAGCAGTACTTC.

Ten or more counts support this clonotype. The chain employs TRBV5-5 and TRBJ2-7; 10 nucleotides line up with TRBD2. The CDR3 is 15 amino acids. CDR1 and CDR2 (germline): SGHKS, YYEKEE (reference sequence). V gave up 4 bases and J gave up 3 bases; unmatched junction bases: 7. DNA for the CDR3: TGTGCCAGCAGCGTGACTAGCGGGCCCCTCTACGAGCAGTACTTC. It translates to CASSVTSGPLYEQYF. Supplemented by reference TRBV5-5 and TRBJ2-7, the full variable domain reads DAGVTQSPTHLIKTRGQQVTLRCSPISGHKSVSWYQQVLGQGPQFIFQYYEKEERGRGNFPDRFSARQFPNYSSELNVNALLLGDSALYLCASSVTSGPLYEQYFGPGTRLTVT.

The sample holds a few counts of this clonotype. This chain uses TRBV20-1 with TRBJ2-7; D is possibly TRBD1 (6 bases). Per the germline V gene, CDR1 is DFQATT and CDR2 is SNEGSKA (reference sequence). There are 14 residues in the CDR3. Deletions cut 0 bases from V and 3 bases from J, with 12 bases between. CDR3 sequence (DNA): TGCAGTGCTAGAGAGGGGCAGGGGTACTACGAGCAGTACTTC. It yields the protein CSAREGQGYYEQYF.

The V gene is TRBV11-1, the J gene TRBJ2-7, with 7 bases fitting TRBD1. J lost 6 bases, V lost 6 bases, and 14 bases had no gene match. This CDR3 contains 15 residues. In germline, CDR1 is SGHAT, CDR2 FQDESV (reference sequence). The CDR3 nucleotides are TGTGCCAGCAGTTCCGGACAGGACCTCCATTCCGAGCAGTACTTC. Its protein product is CASSSGQDLHSEQYF.

This chain connects TRBV6-2 or TRBV6-3 to TRBJ1-2; D possibly corresponds to TRBD1 (6 bases). V lost 5 bases and J lost 1, with 14 bases in between. The CDR3 runs 15 residues. The germline gives CDR1 MNHEY, CDR2 SVGEGT. For the CDR3, the DNA is TGTGCCAGCAGTCTCCGGACAGAGCTTAACTATGGCTACACCTTC. Residues: CASSLRTELNYGYTF.

V usage is TRBV20-1 and J usage is TRBJ2-7; the match to TRBD2 covers 8 bases. The length of the CDR3 is 13 residues. CDR1 and CDR2 from the germline V gene are DFQATT and SNEGSKA (reference sequence). J gave up 5 bases and V 2 bases, and 5 bases lay outside the gene matches. CDR3 nucleotide sequence: TGCAGTGCTAGAAAAGCGGGAGTCGACGAGCAGTACTTC. It is translated as CSARKAGVDEQYF.

CDR3 loop: CAISDGGGYEQYF. CDR3 nucleotides: TGTGCCATCAGTGATGGCGGGGGTTACGAGCAGTACTTC. The chain is built from TRBV10-3 and TRBJ2-7; 7 nucleotides line up with TRBD2. V lost 3 bases and J lost 4; bases outside the gene matches: 3. Germline V CDR1 and CDR2: ENHRY, SYGVKD. The CDR3 runs 13 residues.

This clonotype occurred many times. The chain joins TRBV4-1 to TRBJ1-1; no definite D call. Germline CDR1 is MGHRA and CDR2 is YSYEKL. The length of the CDR3 is 15 residues. V was pared by 1 base and J by 3 bases, with 12 bases between. Written as DNA, the CDR3 is TGCGCCAGCAGCCAAGCTGTACAAAGCGACACTGAAGCTTTCTTT. Translated, it gives CASSQAVQSDTEAFF.

The gene calls are TRBV7-9 and TRBJ1-4; D may be TRBD1 (6 bases). V dropped 6 bases and J dropped 5 bases, with 10 bases sitting between them. Germline loops: CDR1 SEHNR, CDR2 FQNEAQ (reference sequence). The CDR3 loop spans 13 amino acids. The CDR3 region is CASRLQGNEKLFF. The CDR3 DNA reads as TGTGCCAGCAGACTACAGGGAAATGAAAAACTGTTTTTT.

Regarding this clonotype: Mismatch with germline at one junction end may stem from a read error. The V and J genes are TRBV7-7 and TRBJ2-5; 9 bases map to TRBD1. Germline V lookup: CDR1 SSHAT, CDR2 FNYEAQ (reference sequence). The CDR3 covers 13 residues. As DNA, the CDR3 is TGTGCTAGCAGCTTCGGACAGGGGAAGACCCAGTACTTC. It is translated as CASSFGQGKTQYF.

This clonotype was observed at least ten times. V and J are TRBV7-6 and TRBJ2-1; the D gene is possibly TRBD1 (5 bases). Germline V CDR1 and CDR2: SGHVS, FNYEAQ. This CDR3 region has 15 residues. The germline V and J ends were trimmed by 5 bases and 9 bases, with 20 bases remaining between them. CDR3 residues: CASSPSPRDEVEQFF. The CDR3 bases are TGTGCCAGCAGCCCCTCTCCCAGGGATGAGGTTGAGCAGTTCTTC.

This clonotype was seen more than once but under ten times. Compared with germline, one end of the junction differs, possibly owing to a read error. The chain recombines TRBV12-3 or TRBV12-4 with TRBJ2-3; possible D gene TRBD2, 6 bases. The CDR3 contains 14 residues. In nucleotides, the CDR3 is TGTGCCACCAGTGATCCGGGGGAGGCAGATGCGCAGTATTTT. Translated, it gives CATSDPGEADAQYF.

Comments on this clonotype: Germline is not matched at one junction end, which may reflect a read error. The chain links TRBV25-1 to TRBJ2-7; D perhaps matches TRBD2 (6 bases). Germline CDR1 and CDR2: MGHDK and SYGVNS. This CDR3 contains 17 residues. In nucleotides, the CDR3 is TGTGCCGGCAGTGCCCCCTTGGGGAGGAGCGGAACCTACGAGCAGTACTTC. Protein product: CAGSAPLGRSGTYEQYF.

The chain joins TRBV9 to TRBJ1-2; 7 nucleotides line up with TRBD1. J gave up 4 bases and V 3 bases, and 6 bases lay outside the gene matches. This CDR3 has 14 residues. From germline, CDR1 is SGDLS and CDR2 YYNGEE. The CDR3 DNA reads as TGTGCCAGCAGCGGACAGGGCGTTGGCTATGGCTACACCTTC. It encodes CASSGQGVGYGYTF.

This clonotype was picked up many times. V usage is TRBV19 and J usage is TRBJ2-7; a possible D gene is TRBD2 (6 bases). Germline V gene data show CDR1 as LNHDA and CDR2 as SQIVND (reference sequence). The V gene lost 5 bases and the J gene lost 0 bases, with 14 bases spanning the gap. The CDR3 is 15 residues long. In nucleotides, the CDR3 is TGTGCCAGTAGTTGGGGGGACGCGAGCTCCTACGAGCAGTACTTC. Residues: CASSWGDASSYEQYF.

The rearrangement joins TRBV6-1 to TRBJ1-1; D gene ambiguous. Germline loops: CDR1 MNHNS, CDR2 SASEGT. V lost 5 bases, J lost 6 bases, and 13 bases lay in between. The CDR3 covers 13 residues. This chain's CDR3 is CASSQVRRPEAFF. In nucleotides, the CDR3 is TGTGCCAGCAGTCAGGTGAGGAGGCCTGAAGCTTTCTTT.

Ten or more counts support this clonotype. The J gene is TRBJ1-2, the V gene TRBV20-1; D not certain. Germline CDR1 reads DFQATT; CDR2 reads SNEGSKA (reference sequence). This CDR3 contains 15 residues. Trimming took 0 bases from V and 2 from J, leaving 13 bases between them. CDR3 nucleotides: TGCAGTGCTAGAGATTGGGGTAAAGTGAACTATGGCTACACCTTC. It is translated as CSARDWGKVNYGYTF.

This clonotype was observed at least ten times. V usage is TRBV19 and J usage is TRBJ1-2; D gene unclear. CDR1 is LNHDA, CDR2 SQIVND, per germline (reference sequence). The CDR3 covers 16 residues. The V and J ends lost 4 bases and 4 bases respectively, with 19 bases between them. The CDR3 sequence: CASSTHPMKSPYGYTF. Here the CDR3 DNA reads TGTGCCAGTAGTACGCACCCAATGAAGTCCCCCTATGGCTACACCTTC.

This clonotype was found many times. The V and J genes are TRBV4-3 and TRBJ2-7; perhaps TRBD2 as D (5 bases). CDR1 is LGHNA, CDR2 YSLEER, per germline. V was shortened by 0 bases and J by 3 bases, with 12 bases between the two germline ends. This CDR3 comprises 15 residues. CDR3 region: CASSQDPASHYEQYF. The CDR3 coding sequence is TGCGCCAGCAGCCAAGATCCGGCTAGCCACTACGAGCAGTACTTC.

The gene calls are TRBV19 and TRBJ1-2, with unresolved D. Germline CDR1 is LNHDA and CDR2 is SQIVND (reference sequence). This CDR3 region has 14 residues. Trimming removed 6 bases at V and 3 bases at J, with 14 bases between. CDR3 sequence reads: CASSYTQEDYGYTF. Written as DNA, the CDR3 is TGTGCCAGTAGCTACACTCAGGAGGACTATGGCTACACCTTC. The variable domain in full, completed from reference TRBV19 and TRBJ1-2, reads DGGITQSPKYLFRKEGQNVTLSCEQNLNHDAMYWYRQDPGQGLRLIYYSQIVNDFQKGDIAEGYSVSREKKESFPLTVTSAQKNPTAFYLCASSYTQEDYGYTFGSGTRLTVV.